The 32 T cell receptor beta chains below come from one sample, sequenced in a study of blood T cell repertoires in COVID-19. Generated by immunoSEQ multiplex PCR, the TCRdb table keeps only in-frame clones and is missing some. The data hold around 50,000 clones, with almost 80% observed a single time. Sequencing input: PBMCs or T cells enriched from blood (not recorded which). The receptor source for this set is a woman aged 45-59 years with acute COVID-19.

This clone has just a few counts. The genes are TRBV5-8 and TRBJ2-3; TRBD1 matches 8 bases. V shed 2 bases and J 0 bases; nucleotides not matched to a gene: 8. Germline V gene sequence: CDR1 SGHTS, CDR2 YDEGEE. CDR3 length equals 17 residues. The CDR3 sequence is CASSFYRTGKSTDTQYF. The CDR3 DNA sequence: TGTGCCAGCAGCTTCTACAGGACAGGGAAGAGCACAGATACGCAGTATTTT. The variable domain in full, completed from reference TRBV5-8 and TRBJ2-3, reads EAGVTQSPTHLIKTRGQQATLRCSPISGHTSVYWYQQALGLGLQFLLWYDEGEERNRGNFPPRFSGRQFPNYSSELNVNALELEDSALYLCASSFYRTGKSTDTQYFGPGTRLTVL.

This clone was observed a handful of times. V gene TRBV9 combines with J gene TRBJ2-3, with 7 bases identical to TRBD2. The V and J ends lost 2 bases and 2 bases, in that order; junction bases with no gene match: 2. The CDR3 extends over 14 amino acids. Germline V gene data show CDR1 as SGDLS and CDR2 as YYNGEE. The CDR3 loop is CASSVAGDTDTQYF. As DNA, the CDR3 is TGTGCCAGCAGCGTCGCGGGGGACACAGATACGCAGTATTTT.

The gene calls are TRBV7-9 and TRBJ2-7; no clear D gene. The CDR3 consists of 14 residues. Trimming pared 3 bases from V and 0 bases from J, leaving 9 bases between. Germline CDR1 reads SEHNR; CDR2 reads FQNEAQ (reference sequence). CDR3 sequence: CASSFRDNSYEQYF. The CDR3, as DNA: TGTGCCAGCAGCTTTCGCGACAACTCCTACGAGCAGTACTTC.

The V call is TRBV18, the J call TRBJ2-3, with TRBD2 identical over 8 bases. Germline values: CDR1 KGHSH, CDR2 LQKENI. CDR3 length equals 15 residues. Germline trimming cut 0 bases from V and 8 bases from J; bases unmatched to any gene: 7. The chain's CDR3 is CASSPPSRGGPTQYF. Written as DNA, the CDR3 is TGTGCCAGCTCACCACCTTCTCGGGGGGGCCCTACGCAGTATTTT.

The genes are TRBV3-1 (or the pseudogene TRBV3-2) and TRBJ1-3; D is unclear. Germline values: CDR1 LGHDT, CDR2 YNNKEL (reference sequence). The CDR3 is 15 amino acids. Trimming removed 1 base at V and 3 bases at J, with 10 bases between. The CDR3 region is CASSQGRNFGNTIYF. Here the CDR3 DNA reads TGTGCCAGCAGCCAAGGCAGAAATTTTGGAAACACCATATATTTT.

The CDR3 DNA reads TGCGCCAGCAGCGCAGTGACGGGAAGCACAGATACGCAGTATTTT. Its protein product is CASSAVTGSTDTQYF. The genes are TRBV5-1 and TRBJ2-3; D might be TRBD2 (5 bases). CDR3 length equals 15 residues. The V gene lost 4 bases and the J gene lost 0 bases, with 12 bases spanning the gap. The germline V gene encodes CDR1 SGHRS and CDR2 YFSETQ.

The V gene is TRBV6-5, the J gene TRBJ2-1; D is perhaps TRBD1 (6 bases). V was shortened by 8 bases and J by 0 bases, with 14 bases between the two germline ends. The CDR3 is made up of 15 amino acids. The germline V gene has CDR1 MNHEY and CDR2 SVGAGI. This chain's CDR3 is CASCSTGASYNEQFF. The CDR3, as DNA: TGTGCCAGCTGCTCGACAGGAGCCTCCTACAATGAGCAGTTCTTC.

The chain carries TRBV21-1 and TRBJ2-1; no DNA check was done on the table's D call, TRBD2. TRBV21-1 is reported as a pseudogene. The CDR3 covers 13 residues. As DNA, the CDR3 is TGTGCCAGCAAGCTATTAATGTACAATGAGCAGTTCTTC. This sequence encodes CASKLLMYNEQFF.

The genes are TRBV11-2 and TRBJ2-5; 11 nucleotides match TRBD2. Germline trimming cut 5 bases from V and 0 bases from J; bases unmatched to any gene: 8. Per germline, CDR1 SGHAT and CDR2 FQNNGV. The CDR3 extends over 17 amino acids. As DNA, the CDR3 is TGTGCCAGCAGCGCCTTCCCTAGCGGGGGGCACCAAGAGACCCAGTACTTC. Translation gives CASSAFPSGGHQETQYF.

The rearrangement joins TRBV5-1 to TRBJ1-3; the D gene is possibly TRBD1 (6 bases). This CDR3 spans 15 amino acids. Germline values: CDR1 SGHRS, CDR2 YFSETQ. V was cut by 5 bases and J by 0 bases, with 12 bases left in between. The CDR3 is CASRAGVTSGNTIYF. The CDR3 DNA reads TGCGCCAGCAGGGCAGGGGTCACCTCTGGAAACACCATATATTTT.

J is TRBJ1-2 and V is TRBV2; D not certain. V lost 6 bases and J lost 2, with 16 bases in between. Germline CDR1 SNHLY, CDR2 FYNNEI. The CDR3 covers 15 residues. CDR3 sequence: CASSSEAEGNYGYTF. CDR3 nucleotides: TGTGCCAGCAGCTCCGAAGCCGAGGGCAACTATGGCTACACCTTC.

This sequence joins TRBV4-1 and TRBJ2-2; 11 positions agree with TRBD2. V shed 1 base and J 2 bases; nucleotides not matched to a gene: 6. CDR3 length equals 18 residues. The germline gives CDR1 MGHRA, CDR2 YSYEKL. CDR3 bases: TGCGCCAGCAGCCAAGCGGCTAGCGGGGGGCCAAACACCGGGGAGCTGTTTTTT. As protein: CASSQAASGGPNTGELFF.

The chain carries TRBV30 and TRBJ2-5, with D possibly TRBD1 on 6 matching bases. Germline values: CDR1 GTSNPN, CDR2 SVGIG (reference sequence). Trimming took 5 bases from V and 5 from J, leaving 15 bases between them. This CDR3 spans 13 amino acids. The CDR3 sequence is CAWGTGIGETQYF. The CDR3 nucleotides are TGTGCCTGGGGTACAGGGATTGGTGAGACCCAGTACTTC.

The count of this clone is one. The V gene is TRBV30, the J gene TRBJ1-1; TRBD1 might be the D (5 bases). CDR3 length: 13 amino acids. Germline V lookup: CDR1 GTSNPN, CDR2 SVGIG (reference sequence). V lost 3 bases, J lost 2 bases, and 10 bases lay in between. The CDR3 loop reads CAWRYRLNTEAFF. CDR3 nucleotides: TGTGCCTGGAGATACAGGTTAAACACTGAAGCTTTCTTT.

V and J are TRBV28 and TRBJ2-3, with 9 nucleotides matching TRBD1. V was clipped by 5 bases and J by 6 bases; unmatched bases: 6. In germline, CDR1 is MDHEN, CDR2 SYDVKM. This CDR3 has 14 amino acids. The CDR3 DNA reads TGTGCCAGCAGTCTGGGACAGGGCGTGGATACGCAGTATTTT. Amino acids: CASSLGQGVDTQYF.

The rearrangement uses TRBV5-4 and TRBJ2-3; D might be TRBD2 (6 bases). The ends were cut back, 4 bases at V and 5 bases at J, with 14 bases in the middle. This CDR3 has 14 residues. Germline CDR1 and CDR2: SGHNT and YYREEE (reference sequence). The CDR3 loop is CASSPRSEGDTQYF. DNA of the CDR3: TGTGCCAGCAGCCCCCGCTCGGAGGGAGATACGCAGTATTTT.

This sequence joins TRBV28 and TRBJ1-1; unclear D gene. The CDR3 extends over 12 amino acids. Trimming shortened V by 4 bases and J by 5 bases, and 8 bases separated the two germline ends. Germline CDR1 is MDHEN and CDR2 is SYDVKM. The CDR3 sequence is CASSYGRTEAFF. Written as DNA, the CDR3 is TGTGCCAGCAGTTACGGGAGAACTGAAGCTTTCTTT.

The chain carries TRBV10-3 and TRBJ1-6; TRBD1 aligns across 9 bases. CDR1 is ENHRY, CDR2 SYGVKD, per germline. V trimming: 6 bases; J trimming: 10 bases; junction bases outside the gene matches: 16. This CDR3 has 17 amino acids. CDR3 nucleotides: TGTGCCATCAGCGAACCCGCTACGACAGGGACAGGGTCACCCCTCCACTTT. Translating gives CAISEPATTGTGSPLHF.

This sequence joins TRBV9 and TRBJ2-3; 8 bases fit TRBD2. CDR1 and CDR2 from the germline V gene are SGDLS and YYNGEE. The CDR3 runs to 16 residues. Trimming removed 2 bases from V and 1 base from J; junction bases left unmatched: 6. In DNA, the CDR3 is TGTGCCAGCAGCGTTTCGACGCGGGGGGGCACAGATACGCAGTATTTT. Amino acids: CASSVSTRGGTDTQYF.

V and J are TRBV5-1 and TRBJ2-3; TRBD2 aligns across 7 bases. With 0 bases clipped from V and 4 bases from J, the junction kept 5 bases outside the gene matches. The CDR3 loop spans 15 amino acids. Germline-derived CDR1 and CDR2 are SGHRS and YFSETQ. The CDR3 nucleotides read TGCGCCAGCAGCTTGGCCGGGACTATACCAGATACGCAGTATTTT. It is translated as CASSLAGTIPDTQYF.

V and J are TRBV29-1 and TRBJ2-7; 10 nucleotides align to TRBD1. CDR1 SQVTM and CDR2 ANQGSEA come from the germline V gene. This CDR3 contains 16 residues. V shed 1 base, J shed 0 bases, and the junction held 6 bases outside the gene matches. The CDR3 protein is CSVEGRTGGSSYEQYF. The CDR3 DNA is TGCAGCGTTGAAGGGAGGACAGGGGGGAGCTCCTACGAGCAGTACTTC.

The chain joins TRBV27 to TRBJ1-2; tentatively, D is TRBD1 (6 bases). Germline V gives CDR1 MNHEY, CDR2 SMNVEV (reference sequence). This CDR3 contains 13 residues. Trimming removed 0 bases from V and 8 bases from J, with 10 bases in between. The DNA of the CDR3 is TGTGCCAGCAGTTTATCCCCAGGGGTCGGCTACACCTTC. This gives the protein CASSLSPGVGYTF.

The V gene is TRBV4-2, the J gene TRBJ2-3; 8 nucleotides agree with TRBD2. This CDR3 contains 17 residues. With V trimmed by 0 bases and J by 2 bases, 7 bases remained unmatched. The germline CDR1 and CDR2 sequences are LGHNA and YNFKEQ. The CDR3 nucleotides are TGTGCCAGCAGCCAAGATCCTCTTAGCGGGAACACAGATACGCAGTATTTT. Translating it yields CASSQDPLSGNTDTQYF.

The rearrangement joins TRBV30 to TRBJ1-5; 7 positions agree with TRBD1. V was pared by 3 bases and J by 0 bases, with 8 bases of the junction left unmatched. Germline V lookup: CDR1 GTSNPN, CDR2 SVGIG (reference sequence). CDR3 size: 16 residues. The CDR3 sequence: CAWREKGTASNQPQHF. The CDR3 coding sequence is TGTGCCTGGAGAGAAAAGGGGACAGCTAGCAATCAGCCCCAGCATTTT.

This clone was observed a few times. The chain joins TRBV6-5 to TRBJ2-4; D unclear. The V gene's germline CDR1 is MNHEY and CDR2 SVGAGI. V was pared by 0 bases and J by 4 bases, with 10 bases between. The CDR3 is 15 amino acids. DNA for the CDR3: TGTGCCAGCAGTTACTCCACGAGCAGGAAAAACATTCAGTACTTC. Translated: CASSYSTSRKNIQYF.

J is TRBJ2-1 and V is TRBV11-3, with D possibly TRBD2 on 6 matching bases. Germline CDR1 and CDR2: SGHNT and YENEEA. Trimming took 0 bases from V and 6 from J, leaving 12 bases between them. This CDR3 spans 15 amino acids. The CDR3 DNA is TGTGCCAGCAGCTTAGAACTAGCTCCCTTCAATGAGCAGTTCTTC. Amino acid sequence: CASSLELAPFNEQFF.

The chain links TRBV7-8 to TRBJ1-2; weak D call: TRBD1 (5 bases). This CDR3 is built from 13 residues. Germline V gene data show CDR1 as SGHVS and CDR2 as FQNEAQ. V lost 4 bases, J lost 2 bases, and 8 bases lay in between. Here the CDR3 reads CASSSGENYGYTF. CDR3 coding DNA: TGTGCCAGCAGCTCGGGGGAAAACTATGGCTACACCTTC.

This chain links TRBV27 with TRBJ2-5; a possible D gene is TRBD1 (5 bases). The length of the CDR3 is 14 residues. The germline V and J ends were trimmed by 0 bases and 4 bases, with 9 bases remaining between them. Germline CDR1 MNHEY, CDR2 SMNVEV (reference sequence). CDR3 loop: CASSLSRQGETQYF. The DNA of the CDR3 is TGTGCCAGCAGTTTATCCCGGCAGGGAGAGACCCAGTACTTC.

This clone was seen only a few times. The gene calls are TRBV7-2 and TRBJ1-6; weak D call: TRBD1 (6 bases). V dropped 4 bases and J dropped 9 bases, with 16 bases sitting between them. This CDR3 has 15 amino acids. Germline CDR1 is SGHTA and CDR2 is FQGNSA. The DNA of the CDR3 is TGTGCCAGCAGCTCGCACAGGGAATTGAGTTCACCCCTCCACTTT. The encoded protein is CASSSHRELSSPLHF.

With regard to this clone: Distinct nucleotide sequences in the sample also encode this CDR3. The CDR3 DNA follows: TGCGCCAGCAGCTTGGACGTCAGCTCCTACGAGCAGTACTTC. Its translation: CASSLDVSSYEQYF. The V call is TRBV5-1, the J call TRBJ2-7; D is unresolved. The CDR3 contains 14 residues. Deletions cut 0 bases from V and 0 bases from J, with 7 bases between. Per germline, CDR1 SGHRS and CDR2 YFSETQ.

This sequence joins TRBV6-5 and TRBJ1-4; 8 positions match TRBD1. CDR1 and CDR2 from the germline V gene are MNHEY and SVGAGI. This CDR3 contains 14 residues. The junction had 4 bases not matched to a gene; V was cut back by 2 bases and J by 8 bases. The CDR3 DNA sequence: TGTGCCAGCAGTTACAACAGGGGGACAGAAAAACTGTTTTTT. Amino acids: CASSYNRGTEKLFF.

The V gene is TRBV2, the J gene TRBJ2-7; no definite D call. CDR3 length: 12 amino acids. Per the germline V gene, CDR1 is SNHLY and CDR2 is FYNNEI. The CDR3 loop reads CANGLNTYEQYF. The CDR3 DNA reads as TGTGCTAATGGGCTGAATACCTACGAGCAGTACTTC.